A single sample gave rise to the 28 T cell receptor beta chains below, sequenced in a study of identical twins. TCRdb re-derived calls from the 5' RACE reads in MiXCR, one entry per CDR3 protein. The profile shows around 280,000 distinct CDR3 sequences, under 9.5% of them singletons. Separately, the same data were catalogued under a study of yellow fever vaccine responses in identical twins.

Sequencing input: memory (CD45RO+) T cells sorted from blood. The receptors were sampled from a woman aged 18 to 35 in good health.

The chain is built from TRBV9 and TRBJ2-5, with D hard to call. This CDR3 region has 13 residues. V was cut by 7 bases and J by 0 bases, with 10 bases left in between. Per germline, CDR1 SGDLS and CDR2 YYNGEE. This chain's CDR3 is CASGDFNQETQYF. The CDR3 DNA reads TGTGCCAGCGGTGACTTCAACCAAGAGACCCAGTACTTC.

This clonotype was recorded a few times. The V gene is TRBV7-3, the J gene TRBJ2-3, with 15 bases that match TRBD2. The CDR3 has 18 amino acids. V lost 0 bases and J lost 5; bases outside the gene matches: 6. Germline CDR1 is SGHTA and CDR2 is FQGTGA. The CDR3: CASSLTGLAGGGQDTQYF. In DNA form, the CDR3 reads TGTGCCAGCAGCTTAACCGGACTAGCGGGAGGGGGGCAAGATACGCAGTATTTT.

There are many counts of this clonotype. V is TRBV3-1 and J is TRBJ2-7; 15 bases map to TRBD2. This CDR3 region has 16 residues. Germline V gives CDR1 LGHDT, CDR2 YNNKEL (reference sequence). V shed 2 bases and J 7 bases; nucleotides not matched to a gene: 6. The CDR3: CASSQNKGLAGGEQYF. In nucleotides, the CDR3 is TGTGCCAGCAGCCAAAACAAGGGACTAGCGGGAGGTGAGCAGTACTTC.

In this sample, this clonotype turned up many times. This chain joins TRBV29-1 and TRBJ1-2, with 11 bases identical to TRBD1. Germline V gene data show CDR1 as SQVTM and CDR2 as ANQGSEA. The V segment lost 0 bases and the J segment 8 bases; nucleotides outside the gene matches: 5. The CDR3 length is 14 residues. The CDR3 DNA follows: TGCAGCGTTGAAGATAGGGGACAGGGGGGAGGCTACACCTTC. Its translation is CSVEDRGQGGGYTF. Filled out from reference TRBV29-1 and TRBJ1-2, the complete variable domain reads SAVISQKPSRDICQRGTSLTIQCQVDSQVTMMFWYRQQPGQSLTLIATANQGSEATYESGFVIDKFPISRPNLTFSTLTVSNMSPEDSSIYLCSVEDRGQGGGYTFGSGTRLTVV.

This clonotype was counted at least ten times. The chain recombines TRBV12-3 or TRBV12-4 with TRBJ1-6; 7 bases are a match to TRBD1. V trimming: 5 bases; J trimming: 6 bases; junction bases outside the gene matches: 7. The CDR3 is 15 residues long. The CDR3 DNA reads as TGTGCCAGCAGTAACGGACAGGACCCTAATTCACCCCTCCACTTT. Its translation: CASSNGQDPNSPLHF.

In this sample, this clonotype turned up many times. This chain links TRBV12-3 or TRBV12-4 with TRBJ1-4; 11 nucleotides line up with TRBD1. Trimming at V came to 7 bases and at J to 14 bases, leaving 9 bases not matched to a gene. CDR3 length: 13 residues. This CDR3 is CASTPSDRGRLFF. CDR3 sequence (DNA): TGTGCCAGCACCCCCTCGGACAGGGGGCGCCTGTTTTTT.

V is TRBV5-1 and J is TRBJ2-5, with 7 nucleotides matching TRBD2. The junction had 3 bases not matched to a gene; V was cut back by 0 bases and J by 7 bases. Germline lookup yields CDR1 SGHRS and CDR2 YFSETQ. This CDR3 has 13 amino acids. The CDR3 DNA reads as TGCGCCAGCAGCTTGGTCTTAGCGGGGACCCAGTACTTC. Residues: CASSLVLAGTQYF.

This chain connects TRBV29-1 to TRBJ2-6; D gene unclear. Germline V lookup: CDR1 SQVTM, CDR2 ANQGSEA. The V end was cut by 4 bases, the J end by 11 bases, with 9 bases between. This CDR3 region has 11 residues. DNA of the CDR3: TGCAGCGTTGCTTCTGTTGACGTCCTGACTTTC. This sequence encodes CSVASVDVLTF. Complete variable domain (other parts from reference TRBV29-1 and TRBJ2-6): SAVISQKPSRDICQRGTSLTIQCQVDSQVTMMFWYRQQPGQSLTLIATANQGSEATYESGFVIDKFPISRPNLTFSTLTVSNMSPEDSSIYLCSVASVDVLTFGAGSRLTVL.

This clonotype was seen at least ten times. The chain combines TRBV27 with TRBJ2-1; 7 bases align to TRBD1. Germline V lookup: CDR1 MNHEY, CDR2 SMNVEV (reference sequence). This CDR3 spans 15 amino acids. The junction had 11 bases not matched to a gene; V was cut back by 10 bases and J by 2 bases. CDR3 nucleotides: TGTGCCACCAAGGGGGCCAGGCGGGCCTACAATGAGCAGTTCTTC. It encodes CATKGARRAYNEQFF.

This clonotype has ten or more counts. The gene calls are TRBV3-1 and TRBJ2-1; no reliable D call. The CDR3 totals 16 residues. The germline CDR1 and CDR2 sequences are LGHDT and YNNKEL (reference sequence). The ends were cut back, 3 bases at V and 3 bases at J, with 15 bases in the middle. The CDR3 nucleotides are TGTGCCAGCAGCCATGAGGTAACCGTAGGCTACAATGAGCAGTTCTTC. Translation: CASSHEVTVGYNEQFF.

This clonotype was observed a handful of times. This rearrangement joins TRBV11-1 to TRBJ1-2, with D possibly being TRBD1 (6 bases). The V and J ends lost 4 bases and 7 bases respectively, with 28 bases between them. The germline gives CDR1 SGHAT, CDR2 FQDESV (reference sequence). This CDR3 has 18 amino acids. The CDR3, as DNA: TGTGCCAGCAGCTCACAGGGAGGGGCAGGGGAGCGTCTTGGTGGCTACACCTTC. Translating it yields CASSSQGGAGERLGGYTF.

The rearrangement uses TRBV6-4 and TRBJ2-1; D tentatively reads TRBD1 or TRBD2 (6 bases each). V was trimmed by 3 bases and J by 16 bases, leaving 22 bases between them. This CDR3 contains 14 residues. From germline, CDR1 is MRHNA and CDR2 SNTAGT. The CDR3 region has the DNA TGTGCCAGCAGTGATGGGGGGCCCCCACGAGTTTTATTCTTC. This gives the protein CASSDGGPPRVLFF.

The chain is built from TRBV5-1 and TRBJ2-4, with a weak D call TRBD2 (5 bases). Germline CDR1 is SGHRS and CDR2 is YFSETQ. This CDR3 spans 16 amino acids. V gave up 0 bases and J gave up 0 bases, with 10 bases separating them. CDR3 DNA sequence: TGCGCCAGCAGCTTGGGGCAGGAGGTAGCCAAAAACATTCAGTACTTC. Translating gives CASSLGQEVAKNIQYF.

The V and J genes are TRBV11-3 and TRBJ2-1; D may be TRBD2 (5 bases). The CDR3 length is 14 residues. With 6 bases removed from V and 4 bases from J, the gap between germline ends came to 13 bases. CDR1 and CDR2 from the germline V gene are SGHNT and YENEEA. CDR3 protein: CASRATGSYNEQFF. The CDR3 DNA reads TGTGCCAGCAGGGCGACGGGGTCGTACAATGAGCAGTTCTTC.

The chain employs TRBV5-1 and TRBJ2-5; 8 bases match TRBD1. In germline, CDR1 is SGHRS, CDR2 YFSETQ. The CDR3 sequence is 18 residues long. The junction had 14 bases not matched to a gene; V was cut back by 4 bases and J by 0 bases. CDR3 in DNA: TGCGCCAGCAGCACGGGACAGGTCCTGGGGACGTACCAAGAGACCCAGTACTTC. It encodes CASSTGQVLGTYQETQYF.

This clonotype showed up many times. This sequence joins TRBV3-1 and TRBJ2-1; 9 bases align to TRBD2. Germline V CDR1 and CDR2: LGHDT, YNNKEL (reference sequence). After removal of 0 bases from V and 10 bases from J, the junction contained 4 bases not matched to a gene. The CDR3 extends over 14 amino acids. The CDR3 DNA follows: TGTGCCAGCAGCCAAGATCCTAGCGGGACAGAGCAGTTCTTC. Translating gives CASSQDPSGTEQFF.

This clonotype was counted between two and nine times. The V and J genes are TRBV11-3 and TRBJ2-7; the D is unclear. The CDR3 runs 12 residues. CDR1 and CDR2 (germline): SGHNT, YENEEA. Trimming removed 5 bases from V and 4 bases from J, with 9 bases in between. The CDR3 region is CASSTRHYEQYF. The CDR3 bases are TGTGCCAGCAGCACACGACATTACGAGCAGTACTTC.

The CDR3: CASSPAGVGNEQFF. The CDR3 DNA follows: TGTGCCAGCTCACCCGCTGGCGTGGGCAATGAGCAGTTCTTC. The chain combines TRBV18 with TRBJ2-1; no definite D call. CDR3 size: 14 residues. Germline CDR1 and CDR2: KGHSH and LQKENI. V was trimmed by 3 bases and J by 6 bases, leaving 12 bases between them. Looking up the rest from reference TRBV18 and TRBJ2-1 gives the full variable domain: NAGVMQNPRHLVRRRGQEARLRCSPMKGHSHVYWYRQLPEEGLKFMVYLQKENIIDESGMPKERFSAEFPKEGPSILRIQQVVRGDSAAYFCASSPAGVGNEQFFGPGTRLTVL.

The CDR3 sequence: CSARGIGGGNTEAFF. The CDR3 DNA is TGCAGTGCTAGGGGTATAGGGGGGGGGAACACTGAAGCTTTCTTT. This chain joins TRBV20-1 and TRBJ1-1; maybe TRBD1 (6 bases). Germline CDR1 and CDR2: DFQATT and SNEGSKA (reference sequence). V was clipped by 3 bases and J by 1 base, with 15 bases between them. CDR3 length: 15 amino acids.

This chain joins TRBV7-9 and TRBJ1-1; D is undetermined. The ends were cut back, 5 bases at V and 7 bases at J, with 5 bases in the middle. Per germline, CDR1 SEHNR and CDR2 FQNEAQ (reference sequence). The CDR3 is 10 residues long. Here the CDR3 DNA reads TGTGCCAGCAGCCGGAATGAAGCTTTCTTT. It encodes CASSRNEAFF.

A few counts support this clonotype. V usage is TRBV7-9 and J usage is TRBJ2-7; D is ambiguous. V was trimmed by 5 bases and J by 2 bases, leaving 16 bases between them. The CDR3 totals 15 residues. Germline CDR1 SEHNR, CDR2 FQNEAQ (reference sequence). The CDR3 here is CASSPRADTAYEQYF. The CDR3 bases are TGTGCCAGCAGCCCCCGGGCCGATACGGCCTACGAGCAGTACTTC.

The CDR3 DNA sequence: TGTGCCAGTAGTATTGGTGCCCAGGGAAACTACGAGCAGTACTTC. Protein: CASSIGAQGNYEQYF. The chain uses TRBV19 and TRBJ2-7; TRBD1 is a possible D gene (5 bases). The germline gives CDR1 LNHDA, CDR2 SQIVND (reference sequence). This CDR3 has 15 amino acids. V was clipped by 3 bases and J by 3 bases, with 15 bases between them.

The chain links TRBV27 to TRBJ1-6; D is uncertain. Germline values: CDR1 MNHEY, CDR2 SMNVEV (reference sequence). Trimming shortened V by 5 bases and J by 6 bases, and 11 bases separated the two germline ends. CDR3 length: 14 residues. In DNA form, the CDR3 reads TGTGCCAGCAGTCCCGGCATTTCTAATTCACCCCTCCACTTT. This gives the protein CASSPGISNSPLHF.

This clonotype was seen only a few times. The rearrangement uses TRBV19 and TRBJ2-5; D is uncertain. The CDR3 is 13 residues long. Germline loops: CDR1 LNHDA, CDR2 SQIVND (reference sequence). The germline V and J ends were trimmed by 1 base and 2 bases, with 5 bases remaining between them. DNA for the CDR3: TGTGCCAGTAGTATAGGCTATCAAGAGACCCAGTACTTC. It specifies CASSIGYQETQYF.

This clonotype was recorded a few times. The chain couples TRBV28 to TRBJ1-2; perhaps TRBD1 as D (6 bases). CDR3 length: 12 residues. The germline gives CDR1 MDHEN, CDR2 SYDVKM. V dropped 5 bases and J dropped 8 bases, with 12 bases sitting between them. The CDR3 nucleotides are TGTGCCAGCAGTCGAGACAGGTTCGGCTACACCTTC. This sequence encodes CASSRDRFGYTF.

This clonotype came up a few times. The CDR3 reads CASTGWVLGNEQFF. The DNA of the CDR3 is TGTGCCAGCACGGGGTGGGTCCTCGGGAATGAGCAGTTCTTC. The rearrangement joins TRBV7-9 to TRBJ2-1; perhaps TRBD2 as D (5 bases). V lost 7 bases and J 7 bases, leaving 17 bases between the germline ends. CDR1 and CDR2 (germline): SEHNR, FQNEAQ (reference sequence). CDR3 length: 14 amino acids.

There are many counts of this clonotype. The chain has TRBV11-2 and TRBJ2-3; TRBD2 agrees at 16 bases. The CDR3 spans 20 residues. V lost 2 bases to trimming and J lost 2 bases; unmatched junction nucleotides: 10. The V gene's germline CDR1 is SGHAT and CDR2 FQNNGV. CDR3 sequence reads: CASSLWQPGLAGGNTDTQYF. The CDR3 DNA reads TGTGCCAGCAGCTTATGGCAGCCGGGACTAGCGGGGGGGAACACAGATACGCAGTATTTT.

This clonotype was found many times. The chain couples TRBV18 to TRBJ1-1, with D unclear. The CDR3 is 15 residues long. Germline V lookup: CDR1 KGHSH, CDR2 LQKENI. V lost 1 base and J lost 1, with 10 bases in between. CDR3 in amino acids: CASSPLGPTNTEAFF. DNA for the CDR3: TGTGCCAGCTCACCACTCGGGCCAACGAACACTGAAGCTTTCTTT.